This T cell receptor (beta chain) appears in the sequencing data of a study of blood T cells in healthy people across ages. Primers used in a second PCR of about 7 to 11 cycles were a sample-barcoded 5' primer and a J-beta primer mix. Each cDNA molecule, via a template-switch adaptor with 12 random nucleotides, was tagged. In TCRdb, the 5' RACE reads were re-called with MiXCR into one record per CDR3 protein. The repertoire holds about 1,400,000 distinct CDR3 sequences, about 40% seen once, with approximately 7.9% in the top ten. The table lists this clonotype with a few counts. A read error may account for a junction end that differs from germline. In germline, CDR1 is MNHEY, CDR2 SVGAGI. This CDR3 spans 15 amino acids. Every sample had a minimum of 6 million PBMCs isolated.

This clonotype was obtained from a woman younger than 30 in good health. V and J are TRBV6-5 and TRBJ1-2; 7 nucleotides align to TRBD1. Material: blood. The CDR3 region is CASSSPGQPNYGYTF. In DNA form, the CDR3 reads TGTGCTAGCAGTTCCCCGGGACAGCCTAACTATGGCTACACCTTC.